This entry lists 23 T cell receptor beta chains sequenced from one sample in a study of blood T cell repertoires in COVID-19. Some clones are missing from TCRdb's copy, which holds only in-frame ones; the method was immunoSEQ multiplex PCR. The sample contains more than 110,000 clones, about three quarters of which appear only once. Sequencing was performed on PBMCs or T cells enriched from blood (not recorded which). These receptors were collected from a woman in her fifties or sixties who had recovered from COVID-19.

The chain carries TRBV6-5 and TRBJ2-7, with D possibly being TRBD1 (5 bases). The CDR3 contains 15 residues. Germline V gene lookup returns CDR1 MNHEY and CDR2 SVGAGI. Trimming left V 6 bases short and J 2 bases short, with 17 bases between. The CDR3 is CASRDMTVSTYEQYF. Here the CDR3 DNA reads TGTGCCAGCAGGGATATGACAGTTTCGACCTACGAGCAGTACTTC.

This chain connects TRBV6-5 to TRBJ1-2; no reliable D call. Germline values: CDR1 MNHEY, CDR2 SVGAGI. The CDR3 is 15 amino acids. V gave up 2 bases and J gave up 7 bases, with 17 bases separating them. The CDR3 region has the DNA TGTGCCAGCAGTTACGGTGGACGGCCGGAGGCTGGCTACACCTTC. Translated: CASSYGGRPEAGYTF.

V usage is TRBV10-2 and J usage is TRBJ1-3, with D perhaps matching TRBD1 (5 bases). The CDR3 extends over 14 amino acids. V was cut by 5 bases and J by 2 bases, with 10 bases left in between. Germline V gene data show CDR1 as WSHSY and CDR2 as SAAADI. CDR3 coding DNA: TGCGCCAGCAGTATGTGGGGGGCTGGAAACACCATATATTTT. It codes for CASSMWGAGNTIYF.

J is TRBJ2-1 and V is TRBV18; 8 bases fit TRBD2. The germline gives CDR1 KGHSH, CDR2 LQKENI. With 1 base clipped from V and 3 bases from J, the junction kept 5 bases outside the gene matches. This CDR3 has 16 residues. The CDR3 protein is CASSPRGRGVYNEQFF. The CDR3 bases are TGTGCCAGCTCACCACGCGGGCGGGGGGTCTACAATGAGCAGTTCTTC.

This clone was found once. This chain uses TRBV20-1 with TRBJ2-5, with 11 bases fitting TRBD2. Germline trimming cut 3 bases from V and 2 bases from J; bases unmatched to any gene: 11. CDR3 length: 17 amino acids. Germline CDR1 is DFQATT and CDR2 is SNEGSKA (reference sequence). The DNA of the CDR3 is TGCAGTGCTAGTCTGGCTAGCGGGGGGCCAATTCAAGAGACCCAGTACTTC. Translation gives CSASLASGGPIQETQYF.

This clone was detected once. This rearrangement joins TRBV2 to TRBJ2-3; the match to TRBD2 covers 14 bases. The V gene's germline CDR1 is SNHLY and CDR2 FYNNEI. CDR3 length: 16 amino acids. V dropped 3 bases and J dropped 10; count of bases not matched to a gene: 9. As DNA, the CDR3 is TGTGCCAGCAGTGAGGGGACTAGCGGGGGATCCACGGCGCAGTATTTT. Translated: CASSEGTSGGSTAQYF. Full variable domain (outside the CDR3, taken from reference TRBV2 and TRBJ2-3): EPEVTQTPSHQVTQMGQEVILRCVPISNHLYFYWYRQILGQKVEFLVSFYNNEISEKSEIFDDQFSVERPDGSNFTLKIRSTKLEDSAMYFCASSEGTSGGSTAQYFGPGTRLTVL.

This clone came up once. V gene TRBV6-1 combines with J gene TRBJ2-2; 12 bases agree with TRBD2. The CDR3 is 16 amino acids. V shed 4 bases and J 7 bases; nucleotides not matched to a gene: 7. Germline lookup yields CDR1 MNHNS and CDR2 SASEGT. CDR3 bases: TGTGCCAGCAGTGGACTAGCGGGAGCTTGGAGCGGGGAGCTGTTTTTT. Its protein product is CASSGLAGAWSGELFF.

The chain joins TRBV10-1 to TRBJ1-1; weak D call: TRBD1 (5 bases). Trimming left V 0 bases short and J 8 bases short, with 13 bases between. The CDR3 is 14 residues long. Germline CDR1 is WNHNN and CDR2 is SYGVQD (reference sequence). Here the CDR3 reads CASSESGGTQEAFF. In DNA form, the CDR3 reads TGCGCCAGCAGTGAGTCGGGGGGGACCCAAGAAGCTTTCTTT.

This sequence joins TRBV7-8 and TRBJ1-2; D gene unclear. Trimming removed 1 base at V and 8 bases at J, with 11 bases between. This CDR3 is built from 13 residues. The germline gives CDR1 SGHVS, CDR2 FQNEAQ. CDR3 sequence (DNA): TGTGCCAGCAGCTTAGGCGGGTTTCAAGGCTACACCTTC. It encodes CASSLGGFQGYTF.

J is TRBJ2-5 and V is TRBV7-2; 8 nucleotides align to TRBD2. The CDR3 runs to 15 residues. The trim removed 5 bases at V and 4 bases at J, leaving 9 bases unmatched. Germline V CDR1 and CDR2: SGHTA, FQGNSA. The CDR3 DNA reads as TGTGCCAGCAGCCCAGACGGGACTAGGGGAGAGACCCAGTACTTC. This sequence encodes CASSPDGTRGETQYF.

The rearrangement links TRBV5-1 to TRBJ2-5; 7 bases are shared with TRBD2. Germline CDR1 is SGHRS and CDR2 is YFSETQ. Unmatched junction bases numbered 2, after V lost 0 bases and J lost 3 bases. The CDR3 extends over 14 amino acids. The CDR3 spells CASSLASGKETQYF. Here the CDR3 DNA reads TGCGCCAGCAGCTTGGCCAGCGGGAAAGAGACCCAGTACTTC.

This clone was counted a single time. The chain joins TRBV5-1 to TRBJ2-7, with a possible D match to TRBD2 (6 bases). Trimming stripped 0 bases from V and 5 bases from J, with 9 bases between. CDR3 size: 13 residues. Germline V lookup: CDR1 SGHRS, CDR2 YFSETQ. For the CDR3, the DNA is TGCGCCAGCAGCTTGGACGGGAGACACGAGCAGTACTTC. It is translated as CASSLDGRHEQYF.

The chain is built from TRBV3-1 (or the pseudogene TRBV3-2) and TRBJ2-5; 13 nucleotides match TRBD2. The germline gives CDR1 LGHDT, CDR2 YNNKEL (reference sequence). The CDR3 consists of 16 residues. V lost 4 bases, J lost 5 bases, and 7 bases stayed unmatched. CDR3 loop: CASSRTSGRGVETQYF. In DNA form, the CDR3 reads TGTGCCAGCAGCCGGACTAGCGGGAGAGGTGTGGAGACCCAGTACTTC.

The rearrangement joins TRBV10-2 to TRBJ2-1, with TRBD2 matching over 7 bases. V lost 3 bases, J lost 9 bases, and 17 bases stayed unmatched. This CDR3 is 17 amino acids long. Germline assignment: CDR1 WSHSY and CDR2 SAAADI. DNA of the CDR3: TGCGCCAGCAGTGATGGGATAGGCGGGAGAGGGTCTGGTGAGCAGTTCTTC. Translation gives CASSDGIGGRGSGEQFF.

This chain uses TRBV10-2 with TRBJ1-2; 7 bases map to TRBD1. Germline CDR1 reads WSHSY; CDR2 reads SAAADI. J lost 8 bases, V lost 9 bases, and 9 bases had no gene match. The CDR3 is made up of 12 amino acids. CDR3 sequence reads: CASRDSGSGYTF. CDR3 coding DNA: TGCGCCAGTCGGGACAGCGGGAGCGGCTACACCTTC.

V is TRBV5-1 and J is TRBJ2-5, with 10 bases that match TRBD1. This CDR3 spans 17 amino acids. Trimming removed 0 bases from V and 5 bases from J; junction bases left unmatched: 10. Looked up from germline, CDR1 is SGHRS and CDR2 is YFSETQ. The CDR3 spells CASSLVTGGAGRETQYF. The DNA of the CDR3 is TGCGCCAGCAGCTTGGTGACAGGGGGCGCGGGTCGGGAGACCCAGTACTTC.

This chain links TRBV19 with TRBJ1-5; D ambiguous. V gave up 7 bases and J gave up 0 bases, with 10 bases separating them. This CDR3 contains 14 residues. Germline-derived CDR1 and CDR2 are LNHDA and SQIVND (reference sequence). CDR3 region: CASKWQNSNQPQHF. Here the CDR3 DNA reads TGTGCCAGTAAGTGGCAGAATAGCAATCAGCCCCAGCATTTT.

In DNA form, the CDR3 reads TGCGCCAGCAGGAGGGAGGGCAGGCGACTCAAAAACATTCAGTACTTC. It translates to CASRREGRRLKNIQYF. This chain joins TRBV10-1 and TRBJ2-4, with 7 positions matching TRBD2. The junction had 11 bases not matched to a gene; V was cut back by 6 bases and J by 3 bases. The CDR3 extends over 16 amino acids. Germline loops: CDR1 WNHNN, CDR2 SYGVQD (reference sequence).

The chain is built from TRBV19 and TRBJ2-1, with TRBD2 matching 15 bases. Germline V gene data show CDR1 as LNHDA and CDR2 as SQIVND (reference sequence). There are 18 residues in the CDR3. J lost 7 bases, V lost 3 bases, and 10 bases had no gene match. Here the CDR3 DNA reads TGTGCCAGTAGTATCTACAGGACTAGCGGGAGGGCTCGGAATGAGCAGTTCTTC. It codes for CASSIYRTSGRARNEQFF.

The chain links TRBV6-5 to TRBJ2-2; TRBD1 matches at 11 bases. This CDR3 is 15 amino acids long. Trimming took 7 bases from V and 5 from J; bases not matched to a gene: 6. CDR1 is MNHEY, CDR2 SVGAGI, per germline. The CDR3 coding sequence is TGTGCCAGCAAAAGGACAGGGGGCGGAACCGGGGAGCTGTTTTTT. Translation: CASKRTGGGTGELFF.

The chain employs TRBV2 and TRBJ1-1, with unresolved D. V shed 3 bases and J shed 4 bases, with 6 bases lying between them. The germline V gene encodes CDR1 SNHLY and CDR2 FYNNEI. The CDR3 is 12 residues long. CDR3 DNA: TGTGCCAGCAGTGACGCGGGCACTGAAGCTTTCTTT. Amino acids: CASSDAGTEAFF.

V and J are TRBV11-2 and TRBJ1-6, with D maybe TRBD1 (5 bases). Trimming took off 3 bases at V and 7 bases at J, with 10 bases between the two ends. CDR1 and CDR2 from the germline V gene are SGHAT and FQNNGV. This CDR3 has 14 residues. The CDR3 protein is CASSFGALNSPLHF. The CDR3 coding sequence is TGTGCCAGCAGCTTTGGGGCGCTGAATTCACCCCTCCACTTT.

Concerning this clone: This sample also contains other DNA sequences that code for the same CDR3. The chain combines TRBV7-3 with TRBJ1-6, with 7 nucleotides matching TRBD1. The V segment lost 0 bases and the J segment 8 bases; nucleotides outside the gene matches: 4. Germline V gene data show CDR1 as SGHTA and CDR2 as FQGTGA. The CDR3 contains 15 residues. DNA for the CDR3: TGTGCCAGCAGCTTAACGGGTCAGGGGGATTCACCCCTCCACTTT. Residues: CASSLTGQGDSPLHF.